This T cell receptor (beta chain) was sequenced in a study of memory CD4+ T cells and cytomegalovirus serostatus. The overall study: Of the healthy Belgian adults, several were CMV seropositive and approximately 25 seronegative. Study results and limitations: About two fifths of the roughly 150 known CMV-associated TCRbeta sequences appeared in CD4+ memory. Median bootstrapped AUC for CMV status was about 0.96 originally, around 0.91 US-trained.

Single viable CD3+CD4+CD8-CD45RO+ cells were sorted as the memory CD4+ T cells. Donors' CMV status reflects serum IgG against pp150, pp28, p38, p52. This CDR3 spans 16 amino acids. J gave up 3 bases and V 1 base, and 7 bases lay outside the gene matches. Germline CDR1 reads SGHAT; CDR2 reads FQNNGV. This clone was detected only once. Its antigen remains unknown. Clones were read by immunoSEQ multiplex PCR, and TCRdb kept only the in-frame ones, dropping some. This repertoire shows just over 25,000 clones, 75% found once; its top ten account for roughly 1%. The rearrangement uses TRBV11-2 and TRBJ2-3; the match to TRBD1 covers 7 bases. The receptor was derived from an adult in good health and CMV-seronegative. The sample consisted of memory CD4+ T cells from blood. The CDR3 region is CASSLALQGRTDTQYF. The CDR3, as DNA: TGTGCCAGCAGCTTAGCGCTACAGGGGAGAACAGATACGCAGTATTTT.